This T cell receptor beta chain was sequenced in a study of cytomegalovirus exposure and HLA in healthy donors listed by TCRdb under 2017. Turning to the overall study: An earlier analysis of roughly 500 of the donors reported roughly 300 Gb of sequence data and about 100 million unique TCR beta sequences from roughly 180 million T cells. About 310 gigabases of sequencing data and tens of millions of unique TCR sequences were included in an early release covering about 600 HLA-typed donors. Of the roughly 400 genotyped donors, about 80% fell in the genetic ancestry cluster associated with self-reported Caucasian donors. The study aimed to test whether cataloging public T cell receptors could reveal signatures of past pathogen exposure. The T cell repertoires of several hundred subjects were profiled by immunosequencing and related to cytomegalovirus serostatus. A separate validation cohort of roughly 110 different subjects was used in addition to the roughly 700-subject first cohort. High-throughput TCR immunosequencing, statistical association of individual TCRs with disease status, and machine learning were combined to predict cytomegalovirus infection status. A later analysis re-examined previously published TCR beta repertoires from several hundred donors and added high-resolution HLA genotyping to investigate patterns of TCR occurrence. Rather than using new phenotypic data, the later analysis identified candidate immune exposures from TCR beta sequences and from how often those sequences occurred across donors. To decide whether each TCR beta V gene segment behaved as functional or pseudogenic, an earlier analysis of some 600 of the donors relied on high-throughput TCR beta sequencing. Donor age, sex, ethnicity and CMV serostatus were compiled together with the repertoire data. Genome-wide SNP genotypes for about 65% of the 666 donors were used in a later genetic analysis, which treated that subset as a discovery cohort. Every discovery cohort repertoire had been produced on one sequencing platform. HLA typing included class I and class II loci at four-digit resolution. The number of typed donors differed by locus: about 620-640 for A, B, C, DRB1 and DQB1; about 520 for DQA1; approximately 600 for DPA1; and around 490 for DPB1. Because of strong linkage in the cohort, five DR-DQ haplotypes were treated as single units for association and clustering. Among some 400 genotyped donors of the cohort, an average of approximately 240,000 unique TCR beta nucleotide sequences was sequenced per donor, of which about 19% were non-productive. The paper as a whole reports these results and caveats: A cluster of highly shared sequence variants was judged likely to be a technical artifact of the sequencing pipeline. A few of the identified cytomegalovirus-associated TCR beta chains were confirmed in vitro to be specific for cytomegalovirus antigens. In a later analysis, HLA-associated TCR beta chains were found to be more clonally expanded and to have lower generation probabilities than equally common non-associated chains. A further reported finding was that TCR beta sequences accurately predicted the HLA-A and HLA-B alleles for most subjects in the first cohort. For the cohort, immune exposure information was limited to CMV serostatus. Only TCR beta chains were sequenced in this cohort, and the absence of alpha or paired-chain data limited detectable features. In a later genetic analysis, fewer N-insertions in productive TCRs were reported among donors in an Asian-associated ancestry cluster than the roughly 710-donor mean. Linkage disequilibrium might explain the correlated functional status among segregating V segments, but an unknown experimental factor could not be ruled out. According to a later analysis, parvovirus B19, influenza, CMV and Epstein-Barr virus appeared linked to several top co-occurrence clusters. Some 16 rarely observed V segments, including chromosome 9 orphons, were excluded from the earlier analysis of several hundred of the donors because counts were too low. Specific HLA alleles were associated with 16,951 TCR beta sequences at a false discovery rate of 0.05 in a later analysis. A later analysis found that most CMV-associated TCR beta chains appeared HLA-restricted, with HLA associations seemingly driven largely by CMV exposure. The 87-base-pair reads could not distinguish some IMGT-functional V segments, including TRBV6-2 and TRBV6-3, so those segments were excluded. Assigning TCR associations to individual alleles was difficult when HLA alleles, especially DR and DQ, strongly co-occurred. The authors suggested that the approach could potentially be extended to other disease states and immunological phenotypes. The presence/absence analyses assumed that sequencing depth was roughly uniform across donors, and that assumption may not be true. An association between a missense DCLRE1C variant and V-gene and J-gene trimming of TCR beta chains was found in a later genetic analysis and replicated in an independent cohort. The study gave a list of about 160 TCR beta chains associated with cytomegalovirus. The classifier was reported to diagnose cytomegalovirus status with high specificity and sensitivity in both the original and validation cohorts. While some public TCRs were present in many individuals, most TCR sequences turned up only very rarely across donors. HLA typing was unavailable for some donors at each locus, so association tests used only the typed subset. In a later analysis, the rate of TCR association differed among HLA loci, with DRB1 alleles having the most associated TCRs and HLA-C alleles having the fewest. In an earlier analysis of 587 of the donors, most TCR beta V segments were observed in productive rearrangements about 87% or about 30% of the time, broadly matching IMGT annotations.

Comment on this clone: Its cognate antigen has yet to be identified. Per-nucleotide qualities are absent, and no much larger clonotype sits a single base away.

V and J are trimmed by 4 bases and 6 bases, and the gene matches miss 10 bases of the junction. The germline V gene (reference sequence) gives CDR1 as SGHNT and CDR2 as YYREEE. There are 15 amino acids in the CDR3, from cysteine to phenylalanine inclusive. Only the CDR3 part of the read is kept: 45 bases, read in frame from the first base. In total, just over 650 healthy bone marrow donors made up the cohort. All cohort members were sampled while nominally healthy, although unrecorded immune exposures were likely present. The donor was CMV seropositive and was included in the group of 250 to 300 seropositive cohort members. Every donor gave a peripheral blood sample, and the peripheral blood mononuclear cells from that sample were used for TCR beta sequencing. Genomic DNA was extracted from the blood cell samples with the Qiagen DNeasy Blood Extraction Kit. To prepare the library, the immunoSEQ multiplex PCR assay was applied. For the multiplex PCR, a mixture combining 60 forward primers for TCR Vbeta segments and 13 reverse primers for TCR Jbeta segments was used. A multiplex PCR assay on genomic DNA amplified the CDR3 region of rearranged TCR beta genes. On the Illumina HiSeq System, the amplified TCR beta libraries were sequenced as 87-base-pair reads. In the paper's pipeline: Across the 600 to 700 repertoires, a later analysis counted about 81 million unique TCR beta chains, 9 million to 14 million of which were shared by at least two donors. Raw reads were error-corrected and collapsed into unique sequences with a nearest-neighbor algorithm that merged closely related sequences to remove PCR and sequencing errors. V, D and J gene segments were assigned by aligning CDR3 sequences to IMGT reference sequences. For a sequence to be retained, a match of at least six nucleotides was required to both a V gene segment and a J gene segment. Rearrangements were called productive when the CDR3 lacked stop codons and stayed in frame with V and J; all others were non-productive. Following IMGT convention, CDR3 was defined as the stretch from the second conserved V-encoded cysteine to the conserved J-encoded phenylalanine. The earlier analysis of about 640 of the donors excluded any sequence lacking an unambiguous match to a single V gene segment. An earlier analysis of several hundred of the donors called V segments functional above 56.7% productive rearrangements and segregating when the between-donor standard deviation exceeded 5%. To diagnose cytomegalovirus status from the catalog of TCR beta chain sequences, a statistical classification framework was built. A later analysis assigned V and J genes by comparing TCR nucleotide sequences with IMGT/GENE-DB human TR gene sequences. In a later analysis, CDR3 sequences and most-parsimonious VDJ recombination scenarios were assigned using the TCRdist pipeline. In a later analysis, each TCR beta chain was defined by its CDR3 amino acid sequence together with its V-gene family, and reads without a unique V-gene family were excluded. A later analysis removed nearly 600 highly shared, low-generation-probability nucleotide sequences to deal with suspected cross-contamination and a sequencing artifact. For each public chain, a later analysis derived a clonal expansion index from normalized ranks of inferred template counts within each repertoire. A later analysis computed generation probabilities with a VDJ recombination model fitted to out-of-frame rearrangements, and checked the results against IGoR. In a later analysis, TCR-TCR, TCR-HLA and TCR-CMV co-occurrence was scored with hypergeometric tests, and a repertoire-size bias correction was applied to TCR pairs. In a later analysis, false discovery rates were estimated by permuting HLA or CMV assignments 20 times. In a later analysis, co-occurring TCRs were grouped using DBSCAN, with TCRdist sequence similarity added in when clustering inside HLA-allele-positive subsets. Repertoires with fewer than 30,000 or more than 120,000 public chains, plus five repertoires with anomalous nucleotide sharing, were excluded from co-occurrence clustering. The table was pulled from immuneACCESS by TCRdb, which kept in-frame rearrangements only. Such tables lose some clones; where checked, under half of the loss comes from unresolved V genes, and the rest has no known cause. The V and J calls and clone size were taken over from that table, and D and trimming were inferred from the DNA. Within this sample are 85,000 to 100,000 clones, with around nine tenths of them counted one time only. Of the sample, roughly 9% is held by the ten largest clones.

The sequence derives from a man in his thirties or forties in good health and CMV-seropositive. Sequenced material: PBMCs. The chain employs TRBV5-4 and TRBJ2-1, and TRBD2 matches 7 of the central bases. Here is the DNA: TGTGCCAGCAGCCAGGGCGGGGGATCGGGCAATGAGCAGTTCTTC. It encodes CASSQGGGSGNEQFF.